The 13 T cell receptor beta chains listed next were all sequenced from one sample in a study of OX40 agonist ivuxolimab in advanced cancers. Assay: immunoSEQ multiplex PCR; the TCRdb copy retains only in-frame clones and omits some. The sample holds about 81,000 clones; 85% to 90% are singletons and the top ten take around 0.5%. Sample: CD4+ or CD8+ T cells sorted from blood, taken in a trial of the OX40 agonist ivuxolimab. Receptors were obtained from an adult with an advanced solid tumor such as melanoma, head and neck, liver or kidney cancer.

V gene TRBV18 combines with J gene TRBJ1-1; 9 nucleotides line up with TRBD1. V trimming: 5 bases; J trimming: 2 bases; junction bases outside the gene matches: 12. Germline CDR1 and CDR2: KGHSH and LQKENI. This CDR3 contains 17 residues. The CDR3 DNA sequence: TGTGCCAGCTCAGAACCGGGACAGGGATTTACAAACACTGAAGCTTTCTTT. Protein: CASSEPGQGFTNTEAFF.

The chain has TRBV2 and TRBJ1-2, with TRBD1 matching 10 bases. Trimming took 6 bases from V and 4 from J; bases not matched to a gene: 8. The CDR3 spans 15 residues. Germline V CDR1 and CDR2: SNHLY, FYNNEI. This CDR3 reads CASRVDRGSAYGYTF. The CDR3 DNA reads as TGTGCCAGCAGAGTGGACAGGGGGTCAGCCTATGGCTACACCTTC. The variable domain in full, completed from reference TRBV2 and TRBJ1-2, reads EPEVTQTPSHQVTQMGQEVILRCVPISNHLYFYWYRQILGQKVEFLVSFYNNEISEKSEIFDDQFSVERPDGSNFTLKIRSTKLEDSAMYFCASRVDRGSAYGYTFGSGTRLTVV.

The V call is TRBV5-1, the J call TRBJ2-7; either TRBD1 or TRBD2 may fit D (6 bases each). CDR3 length: 16 amino acids. In germline, CDR1 is SGHRS, CDR2 YFSETQ. V lost 0 bases and J lost 0, with 13 bases in between. In DNA form, the CDR3 reads TGCGCCAGCAGCTTGGCCGGTGGGGGGCCCTCCTACGAGCAGTACTTC. Translating gives CASSLAGGGPSYEQYF. The full variable domain, rest sourced from reference TRBV5-1 and TRBJ2-7, is KAGVTQTPRYLIKTRGQQVTLSCSPISGHRSVSWYQQTPGQGLQFLFEYFSETQRNKGNFPGRFSGRQFSNSRSEMNVSTLELGDSALYLCASSLAGGGPSYEQYFGPGTRLTVT.

The chain carries TRBV28 and TRBJ2-3; TRBD2 might be the D (6 bases). Germline V lookup: CDR1 MDHEN, CDR2 SYDVKM. The CDR3 length is 16 residues. Trimming cost V 5 bases and J 0 bases, with 15 bases left between them. The CDR3 region is CASSDQDYPSTDTQYF. In nucleotides, the CDR3 is TGTGCCAGCAGTGACCAGGACTACCCCAGCACAGATACGCAGTATTTT.

The V gene is TRBV28, the J gene TRBJ2-6, with no clear D. The CDR3 has 15 amino acids. The germline V gene has CDR1 MDHEN and CDR2 SYDVKM. V lost 5 bases, J lost 0 bases, and 8 bases lay in between. The CDR3 here is CASSKELSGANVLTF. CDR3 DNA: TGTGCCAGCAGTAAGGAACTCTCTGGGGCCAACGTCCTGACTTTC. Drawing the rest from reference TRBV28 and TRBJ2-6, the complete variable domain is DVKVTQSSRYLVKRTGEKVFLECVQDMDHENMFWYRQDPGLGLRLIYFSYDVKMKEKGDIPEGYSVSREKKERFSLILESASTNQTSMYLCASSKELSGANVLTFGAGSRLTVL.

The chain combines TRBV7-9 with TRBJ2-1; TRBD2 matches at 7 bases. CDR3 length: 14 amino acids. The germline gives CDR1 SEHNR, CDR2 FQNEAQ (reference sequence). The ends lost 8 bases at V and 6 bases at J; junction bases unmatched: 10. The CDR3: CASPAGLEFNEQFF. For the CDR3, the DNA is TGTGCCAGCCCAGCGGGACTTGAGTTCAATGAGCAGTTCTTC.

This clone occurred once. The gene calls are TRBV6-1 and TRBJ1-3; possibly TRBD1 for D (6 bases). Germline values: CDR1 MNHNS, CDR2 SASEGT. CDR3 length: 14 residues. V was trimmed by 5 bases and J by 2 bases, leaving 10 bases between them. The CDR3 nucleotides are TGTGCCAGCAGTCCCGCAGGGGCTGGAAACACCATATATTTT. Translating gives CASSPAGAGNTIYF.

The chain links TRBV6-5 to TRBJ1-5; no firm D call. V was cut by 5 bases and J by 0 bases, with 5 bases left in between. The CDR3 covers 13 residues. Germline V CDR1 and CDR2: MNHEY, SVGAGI. CDR3 residues: CASSPSSNQPQHF. CDR3 coding DNA: TGTGCCAGCAGTCCCTCTAGCAATCAGCCCCAGCATTTT.

V usage is TRBV6-5 and J usage is TRBJ1-2; TRBD1 aligns across 9 bases. This CDR3 has 14 residues. Unmatched junction bases numbered 5, after V lost 6 bases and J lost 3 bases. Germline CDR1 reads MNHEY; CDR2 reads SVGAGI. CDR3 DNA sequence: TGTGCCAGCAGCGGAAGGACAGGGGACTATGGCTACACCTTC. Protein sequence: CASSGRTGDYGYTF.

The V gene is TRBV5-8, the J gene TRBJ1-1; D not certain. Germline assignment: CDR1 SGHTS and CDR2 YDEGEE. CDR3 length: 13 residues. Trimming took off 4 bases at V and 1 base at J, with 8 bases between the two ends. The CDR3 DNA reads TGTGCCAGCAGCAGACTGAAGAACACTGAAGCTTTCTTT. This gives the protein CASSRLKNTEAFF.

This clone is a singleton in its sample. The germline gene is not matched at one end of the junction; a read error may be the cause. The identical CDR3 is also encoded by other nucleotide sequences in the sample. This chain links TRBV6-1 with TRBJ1-1, with D hard to call. CDR3 length equals 14 residues. The V gene's germline CDR1 is MNHNS and CDR2 SASEGT. The CDR3 region has the DNA TGTGCTAGCACCGCCGGACGGCCGAACACTGAAGCTTTCTTT. This gives the protein CASTAGRPNTEAFF.

This sequence joins TRBV4-2 and TRBJ2-3, with 7 bases aligning to TRBD2. V lost 0 bases to trimming and J lost 1 base; unmatched junction nucleotides: 4. The CDR3 is 16 amino acids. Germline-derived CDR1 and CDR2 are LGHNA and YNFKEQ. CDR3 sequence reads: CASSQEGAGGTDTQYF. For the CDR3, the DNA is TGTGCCAGCAGCCAAGAAGGCGCGGGGGGCACAGATACGCAGTATTTT.

The V gene is TRBV18, the J gene TRBJ1-1; perhaps TRBD1 as D (5 bases). The CDR3 contains 14 residues. Trimming took 1 base from V and 3 from J, leaving 9 bases between them. Germline assignment: CDR1 KGHSH and CDR2 LQKENI. CDR3 region: CASSPQAGDTEAFF. CDR3 DNA sequence: TGTGCCAGCTCACCACAGGCGGGGGACACTGAAGCTTTCTTT.